This T cell receptor beta chain was recovered during a study of OX40 agonist ivuxolimab in advanced cancers. This CDR3 has 11 amino acids. Germline CDR1 is ENHRY and CDR2 is SYGVKD. V dropped 9 bases and J dropped 7 bases, with 9 bases sitting between them. Assay used: immunoSEQ multiplex PCR; TCRdb lists only in-frame clones, some missing. The sample has 60,000 to 90,000 clones, about 87% seen once; the top ten hold around 0.96%. Here the sequenced sample was CD4+ or CD8+ T cells sorted from blood, taken in a trial of the OX40 agonist ivuxolimab. The source is an adult with an advanced solid tumor such as melanoma, head and neck, liver or kidney cancer. The V and J genes are TRBV10-3 and TRBJ1-4; a possible D gene is TRBD1 (6 bases). As DNA, the CDR3 is TGTGCCATTGGAGGGGGTGAAAAACTGTTTTTT. This sequence encodes CAIGGGEKLFF.